What follows are 21 T cell receptor beta chains derived from one specimen sequenced in a study of beta chain features in type 1 diabetes. What was sequenced were expressed TCRB transcripts, since all of the isolated RNA had been reverse transcribed. Sequenced by immunoSEQ multiplex PCR; TCRdb stores in-frame clones only, minus some. This sample has hundreds of thousands of clones; around an eighth occur once, and the top ten carry about 0.018%. Sequencing was carried out using naive CD4+ T cells from blood. The origin of the receptors is a man younger than 35 in good health.

The rearrangement links TRBV7-3 to TRBJ2-7, with 8 bases lining up with TRBD1. With 2 bases clipped from V and 0 bases from J, the junction kept 3 bases outside the gene matches. Germline CDR1 is SGHTA and CDR2 is FQGTGA. This CDR3 spans 15 amino acids. The CDR3 loop reads CASSLGQGLSYEQYF. CDR3 DNA sequence: TGTGCCAGCAGCTTAGGACAGGGACTCTCCTACGAGCAGTACTTC. Combining the CDR3 with reference TRBV7-3 and TRBJ2-7 gives the whole variable domain GAGVSQTPSNKVTEKGKYVELRCDPISGHTALYWYRQSLGQGPEFLIYFQGTGAADDSGLPNDRFFAVRPEGSVSTLKIQRTERGDSAVYLCASSLGQGLSYEQYFGPGTRLTVT.

The sample holds a few counts of this clone. V usage is TRBV29-1 and J usage is TRBJ2-7; the D gene is possibly TRBD1 (6 bases). From germline, CDR1 is SQVTM and CDR2 ANQGSEA. The CDR3 sequence is 13 residues long. Trimming took off 4 bases at V and 3 bases at J, with 13 bases between the two ends. The CDR3 sequence is CSVVYRVNYEQYF. As DNA, the CDR3 is TGCAGCGTTGTTTACAGGGTGAACTACGAGCAGTACTTC.

The chain couples TRBV5-1 to TRBJ1-4; no definite D call. V was pared by 5 bases and J by 2 bases, with 13 bases between. The length of the CDR3 is 15 residues. Germline V CDR1 and CDR2: SGHRS, YFSETQ. The CDR3 loop reads CASSLSRGTNEKLFF. The CDR3 DNA reads as TGCGCCAGCAGTCTCTCGAGAGGTACTAATGAAAAACTGTTTTTT. The entire variable domain, with the rest obtained from reference TRBV5-1 and TRBJ1-4, is as follows: KAGVTQTPRYLIKTRGQQVTLSCSPISGHRSVSWYQQTPGQGLQFLFEYFSETQRNKGNFPGRFSGRQFSNSRSEMNVSTLELGDSALYLCASSLSRGTNEKLFFGSGTQLSVL.

The rearrangement links TRBV30 to TRBJ1-5; TRBD1 matches 9 bases. CDR3 length equals 15 residues. Germline CDR1 reads GTSNPN; CDR2 reads SVGIG (reference sequence). The V gene end was trimmed by 0 bases and the J gene end by 6 bases; junction bases not matched to a gene: 6. In DNA, the CDR3 is TGTGCCTGGAGTGTGGGACAGGGTAGGGTTCAGCCCCAGCATTTT. This encodes CAWSVGQGRVQPQHF.

In its sample, this clone was seen a few times. The junction shows a germline mismatch at one end, possibly a read error. This chain links TRBV7-9 with TRBJ2-1; D unclear. The germline V gene has CDR1 SEHNR and CDR2 FQNEAQ (reference sequence). This CDR3 contains 11 residues. CDR3 DNA sequence: TGTGCCAGCACCTTATCCATTGAGCAGTTCTTC. It specifies CASTLSIEQFF. Using reference TRBV7-9 and TRBJ2-1 for the parts outside the CDR3, the full variable domain is DTGVSQNPRHKITKRGQNVTFRCDPISEHNRLYWYRQTLGQGPEFLTYFQNEAQLEKSRLLSDRFSAERPKGSFSTLEIQRTEQGDSAMYLCASTLSIEQFFGPGTRLTVL.

The rearrangement joins TRBV7-8 to TRBJ2-3, with TRBD2 as a possible D gene (6 bases). The CDR3 has 17 amino acids. V lost 3 bases and J lost 5, with 21 bases in between. CDR1 and CDR2 (germline): SGHVS, FQNEAQ. As DNA, the CDR3 is TGTGCCAGCAGCTTTAAACTAGCTCTCGGGGTTGGAGATACGCAGTATTTT. Translated, it gives CASSFKLALGVGDTQYF.

In nucleotides, the CDR3 is TGCGCCAGCAGCCAGATGACAGGGAGCACAGATACGCAGTATTTT. Protein sequence: CASSQMTGSTDTQYF. The chain recombines TRBV4-3 with TRBJ2-3; 7 bases match TRBD1. The germline V gene encodes CDR1 LGHNA and CDR2 YSLEER. The length of the CDR3 is 15 residues. V was pared by 3 bases and J by 0 bases, with 3 bases of the junction left unmatched.

The chain has TRBV10-3 and TRBJ1-1, with 9 bases fitting TRBD1. Germline-derived CDR1 and CDR2 are ENHRY and SYGVKD. The CDR3 runs 14 residues. V was pared by 3 bases and J by 8 bases, with 7 bases of the junction left unmatched. CDR3 DNA sequence: TGTGCCATCAGTGAAAGGACAGGGGAGTCCGAAGCTTTCTTT. It codes for CAISERTGESEAFF.

The V call is TRBV7-6, the J call TRBJ2-7; possibly TRBD1 for D (6 bases). The CDR3 has 15 amino acids. The V and J ends lost 4 bases and 9 bases respectively, with 22 bases between them. Germline loops: CDR1 SGHVS, CDR2 FNYEAQ. CDR3 amino acids: CASSSPRDKPTRQYF. CDR3 sequence (DNA): TGTGCCAGCAGCTCCCCCCGGGACAAGCCTACGAGGCAGTACTTC.

The chain has TRBV6-6 and TRBJ2-2, with 10 bases fitting TRBD2. Trimming took 0 bases from V and 6 from J; bases not matched to a gene: 4. Germline values: CDR1 MNHNY, CDR2 SVGAGI (reference sequence). There are 16 residues in the CDR3. Here the CDR3 DNA reads TGTGCCAGCAGTTACTCGACTAGCGGGTCGGCCGGGGAGCTGTTTTTT. Amino acids: CASSYSTSGSAGELFF.

This clone was seen a few times. This chain connects TRBV7-2 to TRBJ1-2; 9 bases are a match to TRBD1. Unmatched junction bases numbered 4, after V lost 4 bases and J lost 7 bases. Germline V CDR1 and CDR2: SGHTA, FQGNSA. This CDR3 has 13 amino acids. This CDR3 reads CASSSQGAFGYTF. CDR3 DNA: TGTGCCAGCAGCTCACAGGGGGCGTTTGGCTACACCTTC.

The rearrangement links TRBV6-5 to TRBJ2-5, with TRBD1 as a possible D gene (6 bases). V was cut by 0 bases and J by 2 bases, with 10 bases left in between. Germline V gene data show CDR1 as MNHEY and CDR2 as SVGAGI. This CDR3 contains 15 residues. This chain's CDR3 is CASSYSGTLQETQYF. CDR3 in DNA: TGTGCCAGCAGTTACTCCGGGACACTTCAAGAGACCCAGTACTTC.

This clone has just a few counts. The rearrangement uses TRBV27 and TRBJ1-1; D might be TRBD1 (5 bases). The CDR3 covers 16 residues. V was clipped by 5 bases and J by 0 bases, with 16 bases between them. Germline-derived CDR1 and CDR2 are MNHEY and SMNVEV (reference sequence). CDR3 DNA sequence: TGTGCCAGCAGTACCTCCCCGGGGGGGGTGAACACTGAAGCTTTCTTT. Its protein product is CASSTSPGGVNTEAFF.

The chain carries TRBV30 and TRBJ2-3; 9 bases fit TRBD1. This CDR3 comprises 14 residues. From germline, CDR1 is GTSNPN and CDR2 SVGIG (reference sequence). V lost 3 bases, J lost 5 bases, and 6 bases stayed unmatched. In nucleotides, the CDR3 is TGTGCCTGGAGCAACAGGGGGCGTGGAGATACGCAGTATTTT. Translated, it gives CAWSNRGRGDTQYF.

This clone was observed a few times. The chain is built from TRBV5-1 and TRBJ2-3, with 12 bases aligning to TRBD2. Germline V lookup: CDR1 SGHRS, CDR2 YFSETQ. The CDR3 is made up of 16 amino acids. Trimming took 3 bases from V and 4 from J; bases not matched to a gene: 6. Here the CDR3 DNA reads TGCGCCAGCAGCTATCGCACTAGCGGGAGGTCAGATACGCAGTATTTT. Translated: CASSYRTSGRSDTQYF. Variable domain in full (rest from reference TRBV5-1 and TRBJ2-3): KAGVTQTPRYLIKTRGQQVTLSCSPISGHRSVSWYQQTPGQGLQFLFEYFSETQRNKGNFPGRFSGRQFSNSRSEMNVSTLELGDSALYLCASSYRTSGRSDTQYFGPGTRLTVL.

This clone was counted a few times. The rearrangement links TRBV2 to TRBJ2-2; 10 bases align to TRBD2. CDR1 and CDR2 (germline): SNHLY, FYNNEI. J gave up 6 bases and V 7 bases, and 5 bases lay outside the gene matches. The CDR3 runs to 14 residues. The CDR3 spells CASKERGGAGELFF. DNA for the CDR3: TGTGCCAGCAAGGAGCGGGGGGGCGCCGGGGAGCTGTTTTTT. Full variable domain (outside the CDR3, taken from reference TRBV2 and TRBJ2-2): EPEVTQTPSHQVTQMGQEVILRCVPISNHLYFYWYRQILGQKVEFLVSFYNNEISEKSEIFDDQFSVERPDGSNFTLKIRSTKLEDSAMYFCASKERGGAGELFFGEGSRLTVL.

A few counts support this clone. J is TRBJ2-2 and V is TRBV30, with 8 bases fitting TRBD2. Trimming removed 2 bases from V and 5 bases from J; junction bases left unmatched: 10. This CDR3 region has 16 residues. Germline CDR1 GTSNPN, CDR2 SVGIG (reference sequence). In DNA form, the CDR3 reads TGTGCCTGGAGTTCAACCGGGACTAGTGGAACCGGGGAGCTGTTTTTT. It translates to CAWSSTGTSGTGELFF. The whole variable domain, filled in from reference TRBV30 and TRBJ2-2, reads SQTIHQWPATLVQPVGSPLSLECTVEGTSNPNLYWYRQAAGRGLQLLFYSVGIGQISSEVPQNLSASRPQDRQFILSSKKLLLSDSGFYLCAWSSTGTSGTGELFFGEGSRLTVL.

This clone occurred a few times. The chain employs TRBV6-5 and TRBJ2-1, with D unclear. The V gene lost 0 bases and the J gene lost 6 bases, with 6 bases spanning the gap. The CDR3 loop spans 13 amino acids. Germline loops: CDR1 MNHEY, CDR2 SVGAGI. Here the CDR3 DNA reads TGTGCCAGCAGTTACTCGCGCGCCAATGAGCAGTTCTTC. Protein product: CASSYSRANEQFF.

This clone was seen a handful of times. The sample contains more than one DNA sequence encoding this CDR3. The J gene is TRBJ2-7, the V gene TRBV7-9, with D perhaps matching TRBD1 (6 bases). The CDR3 is 12 amino acids. Trimming pared 3 bases from V and 4 bases from J, leaving 7 bases between. From germline, CDR1 is SEHNR and CDR2 FQNEAQ (reference sequence). In DNA, the CDR3 is TGTGCCAGCAGCTTTACAGGGTACGAGCAGTACTTC. It specifies CASSFTGYEQYF. The whole variable domain, filled in from reference TRBV7-9 and TRBJ2-7, reads DTGVSQNPRHKITKRGQNVTFRCDPISEHNRLYWYRQTLGQGPEFLTYFQNEAQLEKSRLLSDRFSAERPKGSFSTLEIQRTEQGDSAMYLCASSFTGYEQYFGPGTRLTVT.

This clone occurred a few times. The V call is TRBV28, the J call TRBJ2-1; TRBD1 matches 9 bases. The V gene's germline CDR1 is MDHEN and CDR2 SYDVKM. This CDR3 has 14 amino acids. Trimming cost V 3 bases and J 8 bases; bases outside gene matches: 5. The CDR3 sequence is CASSLDRGWDEQFF. CDR3 sequence (DNA): TGTGCCAGCAGTTTGGACAGGGGTTGGGATGAGCAGTTCTTC.

V is TRBV10-3 and J is TRBJ2-7; D is unresolved. Trimming stripped 3 bases from V and 2 bases from J, with 5 bases between. The CDR3 length is 12 residues. Germline assignment: CDR1 ENHRY and CDR2 SYGVKD. CDR3 sequence: CAISERAYEQYF. The CDR3 DNA follows: TGTGCCATCAGTGAACGGGCCTACGAGCAGTACTTC.